Listed below are T cell receptor beta chains from one sample, sequenced in a study of CD8 T cells in ankylosing spondylitis. TCRdb passed the 5' RACE reads through MiXCR, listing each CDR3 protein once. Of about 250,000 distinct CDR3 sequences in the sample, roughly a third are singletons; the top ten hold roughly 4%. Sequencing was done on a sample of blood, either unsorted or a sorted T cell fraction (not recorded which). The receptors originated from a male donor with ankylosing spondylitis or in good health (not recorded which). CDR3s include the opening cysteine and the closing phenylalanine or tryptophan. The D gene is left open where the match is weak. Expanded clones get a size class; other rows say once, few or many, or leave the size out.

size: few; J: TRBJ2-3; D: TRBD2; V: TRBV5-5; DNA: TGTGCCAGCAGCGCCAACCCCACTAGCGTATCAGATACGCAGTATTTT; CDR3: CASSANPTSVSDTQYF
size: few; J: TRBJ2-3; D: TRBD1; V: TRBV5-6; DNA: TGTGCCAGCAGCAACCTTCTCAGGACAGGTCAATCGGATACGCAGTATTTT; CDR3: CASSNLLRTGQSDTQYF
size: few; J: TRBJ1-5; D: .; V: TRBV20-1; DNA: TGCAGTGCCACCACAGGGAGCAATCAGCCCCAGCATTTT; CDR3: CSATTGSNQPQHF
size: .; J: TRBJ2-5; D: .; V: TRBV3-1; DNA: TGTGCCAGCAGCCCGACGAATGAAGAGACCCAGTACTTC; CDR3: CASSPTNEETQYF
size: .; J: TRBJ2-5; D: .; V: TRBV29-1; DNA: TGCAGCGTTGAAGATCCTTGGCAGCCAGTAGAGACCCAGTACTTC; CDR3: CSVEDPWQPVETQYF
size: .; J: TRBJ2-5; D: .; V: TRBV12-3/TRBV12-4; DNA: TGTGCCAGCAGTTTGCTGCGGGTGGAACAAGAGACCCAGTACTTC; CDR3: CASSLLRVEQETQYF
size: .; J: TRBJ2-1; D: .; V: TRBV5-1; DNA: TGCGCCAGCAGCTTGGCCAGAGGGGGGGCCTACAATGAGCAGTTCTTC; CDR3: CASSLARGGAYNEQFF
size: .; J: TRBJ2-2; D: .; V: TRBV7-2; DNA: TGTGCCAGCAGCTTAAATCCGGGCGGGGAGCTGTTTTTT; CDR3: CASSLNPGGELFF
size: many; J: TRBJ2-7; D: .; V: TRBV29-1; DNA: TGCAGCGTTGGTACTCGATCCTACGAGCAGTACTTC; CDR3: CSVGTRSYEQYF
size: .; J: TRBJ1-4; D: .; V: TRBV20-1; DNA: TGCAGTGCAGCTAGACCAAACCATAATGAAAAACTGTTTTTT; CDR3: CSAARPNHNEKLFF
size: .; J: TRBJ2-7; D: TRBD1; V: TRBV6-1; DNA: TGTGCCAGCAGGGAAGGGACAGTGCGTTACGAGCAGTACTTC; CDR3: CASREGTVRYEQYF
size: .; J: TRBJ2-3; D: .; V: TRBV28; DNA: TGTGCCAGCAGTTTGTTGGACAACACAGATACGCAGTATTTT; CDR3: CASSLLDNTDTQYF
size: few; J: TRBJ1-3; D: .; V: TRBV15; DNA: TGTGCCACCAGCAGAGTGTATGGGGGCTGGGAAAACACCATATATTTT; CDR3: CATSRVYGGWENTIYF
size: .; J: TRBJ2-5; D: TRBD2; V: TRBV7-9; DNA: TGTGCCAGCAGCCCTAGCGGGGGCCTAAACCAAGAGACCCAGTACTTC; CDR3: CASSPSGGLNQETQYF
size: .; J: TRBJ2-3; D: TRBD2; V: TRBV29-1; DNA: TGCAGCGTGGCTGGGACTAGCGGGGACAGGGCAGATACGCAGTATTTT; CDR3: CSVAGTSGDRADTQYF
size: many; J: TRBJ2-3; D: .; V: TRBV6-1; DNA: TGTGCCAGCAGTCCGACTAGTGCAGATACGCAGTATTTT; CDR3: CASSPTSADTQYF
size: .; J: TRBJ1-1; D: .; V: TRBV10-1; DNA: TGCGCCAGCAGTGAGTCGGGCCGGGGTGAAGCTTTCTTT; CDR3: CASSESGRGEAFF
size: .; J: TRBJ1-5; D: TRBD1; V: TRBV4-1; DNA: TGCGCCAGCAGCCCTCAATTCGGAGACAGGGCACAGCCCCAGCATTTT; CDR3: CASSPQFGDRAQPQHF
size: .; J: TRBJ2-3; D: .; V: TRBV9; DNA: TGTGCCAGCAGCGTAGCTGGGGTGGGCACAGATACGCAGTATTTT; CDR3: CASSVAGVGTDTQYF
size: .; J: TRBJ2-1; D: TRBD1; V: TRBV12-3/TRBV12-4; DNA: TGTGCCAGCAGTAGAAGGGGGCCGAGCTCCTACAATGAGCAGTTCTTC; CDR3: CASSRRGPSSYNEQFF
size: .; J: TRBJ2-5; D: .; V: TRBV7-9; DNA: TGTGCCAGCAGCTTAGTTGTTGGGGGGCAAGAGACCCAGTACTTC; CDR3: CASSLVVGGQETQYF
size: .; J: TRBJ2-7; D: .; V: TRBV20-1; DNA: TGCAGTGCTAGGGGCGGGGCCGTACCCTACGAGCAGTACTTC; CDR3: CSARGGAVPYEQYF
size: .; J: TRBJ1-2; D: .; V: TRBV12-3/TRBV12-4; DNA: TGTGCCAGCAGTGGACCCTCAGGGGTCGATGGCTACACCTTC; CDR3: CASSGPSGVDGYTF
size: .; J: TRBJ2-7; D: .; V: TRBV3-1; DNA: TGTGCCAGCAGCCTGAAGGGGCACCTGGCCTACGAGCAGTACTTC; CDR3: CASSLKGHLAYEQYF
size: few; J: TRBJ2-7; D: .; V: TRBV5-1; DNA: TGCGCCAGCAGCTTGGCCACCAGCAACAGCGACGAGCAGTACTTC; CDR3: CASSLATSNSDEQYF
size: .; J: TRBJ2-7; D: TRBD1; V: TRBV20-1; DNA: TGCAGTGCTAGAGATTTAGGACAGGGGGCATACGAGCAGTACTTC; CDR3: CSARDLGQGAYEQYF
size: few; J: TRBJ2-1; D: TRBD2; V: TRBV4-2; DNA: TGTGCCAGCAGCCAAGACGCGGGGGATCCCTACAATGAGCAGTTCTTC; CDR3: CASSQDAGDPYNEQFF
size: .; J: TRBJ2-6; D: .; V: TRBV7-3; DNA: TGTGCCAGCAGTTCGGCCAACGTCCTGACTTTC; CDR3: CASSSANVLTF
size: .; J: TRBJ1-4; D: .; V: TRBV25-1; DNA: TGTGCCAGCAGTGAATGGAGAGGGGCAACTAATGAAAAACTGTTTTTT; CDR3: CASSEWRGATNEKLFF
size: .; J: TRBJ2-1; D: TRBD1; V: TRBV10-3; DNA: TGTGCCAGCGATACCGGGACAGTATACAATGAGCAGTTCTTC; CDR3: CASDTGTVYNEQFF
size: few; J: TRBJ2-5; D: .; V: TRBV20-1; DNA: TGCAGTGCTAGATTCCGGGAAGAGACCCAGTACTTC; CDR3: CSARFREETQYF
size: few; J: TRBJ1-4; D: .; V: TRBV6-1; DNA: TGTGCCAGCAGTCAGATAGGGACGTCTAATGAAAAACTGTTTTTT; CDR3: CASSQIGTSNEKLFF
size: few; J: TRBJ2-3; D: .; V: TRBV12-3/TRBV12-4; DNA: TGTGCCACCGGACGAGATACGCAGTATTTT; CDR3: CATGRDTQYF
size: .; J: TRBJ2-3; D: .; V: TRBV11-2; DNA: TGTGCCAGCAGCACCCTCACCGGGCGGAGCACAGATACGCAGTATTTT; CDR3: CASSTLTGRSTDTQYF
size: .; J: TRBJ2-3; D: TRBD1; V: TRBV6-1; DNA: TGTGCCAGCAGTCGACAGGGGGCAGAGGCAGATACGCAGTATTTT; CDR3: CASSRQGAEADTQYF
size: .; J: TRBJ1-6; D: .; V: TRBV21-1; DNA: TGTGCCAGCAGTTTGGACAGAAATTCACCCCTCCACTTT; CDR3: CASSLDRNSPLHF
size: .; J: TRBJ2-2; D: .; V: TRBV11-2; DNA: TGTGCCAGCAGCTTAGGGGCGGGATTTCCGGCCGGGGAGCTGTTTTTT; CDR3: CASSLGAGFPAGELFF
size: few; J: TRBJ2-7; D: .; V: TRBV20-1; DNA: TGCAGTGCTAGAGATTTCGAGCACTCCTACGAGCAGTACTTC; CDR3: CSARDFEHSYEQYF
size: .; J: TRBJ1-1; D: .; V: TRBV5-1; DNA: TGCGCCAGCAGCTTGGGTGGGGCTATTGAAGCTTTCTTT; CDR3: CASSLGGAIEAFF
size: .; J: TRBJ2-5; D: .; V: TRBV28; DNA: TGTGCCACCCGGCCAGCCAGGTTTATCGAGACCCAGTACTTC; CDR3: CATRPARFIETQYF
size: .; J: TRBJ2-3; D: .; V: TRBV7-3; DNA: TGTGCCAGCAGCTTCCGGACGCCCGAGGATACGCAGTATTTT; CDR3: CASSFRTPEDTQYF
size: .; J: TRBJ2-3; D: .; V: TRBV7-9; DNA: TGTGCCAGCAGCTTACTGATAGGGGCAGTCACAGATACGCAGTATTTT; CDR3: CASSLLIGAVTDTQYF
size: few; J: TRBJ2-3; D: TRBD2; V: TRBV4-1; DNA: TGCGCCAGCAGCCAAAAACCGGGACTAGCGGCAGATACGCAGTATTTT; CDR3: CASSQKPGLAADTQYF
size: once; J: TRBJ2-3; D: TRBD2; V: TRBV20-1; DNA: TGCAGTGCGAGACGACTAGCGGGGACTCCCTCGGATACGCAGTATTTT; CDR3: CSARRLAGTPSDTQYF
size: .; J: TRBJ2-1; D: .; V: TRBV7-2; DNA: TGTGCCAGCAGCTTGGGGGGCAACTCCTACAATGAGCAGTTCTTC; CDR3: CASSLGGNSYNEQFF
size: .; J: TRBJ1-2; D: .; V: TRBV2; DNA: TGTGCCAGCAGCAGTCTGGGGGGCTACACCTTC; CDR3: CASSSLGGYTF
size: few; J: TRBJ2-5; D: TRBD2; V: TRBV20-1; DNA: TGCAGTGCTAGCCCGGGGACTATGCAGCAAGAGACCCAGTACTTC; CDR3: CSASPGTMQQETQYF
size: .; J: TRBJ2-5; D: .; V: TRBV7-9; DNA: TGTGCCAGCAGCTTATTAGCATTCGGGTTCGACCAAGAGACCCAGTACTTC; CDR3: CASSLLAFGFDQETQYF
size: few; J: TRBJ2-1; D: TRBD2; V: TRBV20-1; DNA: TGCAGTGCTAGATCGAGCGGGGCATCTAGCTCCTACAATGAGCAGTTCTTC; CDR3: CSARSSGASSSYNEQFF
size: .; J: TRBJ2-7; D: TRBD1; V: TRBV20-1; DNA: TGCAGTGCTACCGACAGGGACGAGCAGTACTTC; CDR3: CSATDRDEQYF
size: .; J: TRBJ2-2; D: TRBD1; V: TRBV6-1; DNA: TGTGCCAGCAGTGAGACAGGGACGGCGAACACCGGGGAGCTGTTTTTT; CDR3: CASSETGTANTGELFF
size: few; J: TRBJ2-3; D: .; V: TRBV20-1; DNA: TGCAGTGCCCAAGGGGGTGGTCTAGCTTTTGATACGCAGTATTTT; CDR3: CSAQGGGLAFDTQYF
size: few; J: TRBJ2-3; D: .; V: TRBV7-9; DNA: TGTGCCAGCAGCCCGACAAAAGGGTCAGATACGCAGTATTTT; CDR3: CASSPTKGSDTQYF
size: .; J: TRBJ1-6; D: .; V: TRBV27; DNA: TGTGCCAGCAGCCAGGGGTATTCACCCCTCCACTTT; CDR3: CASSQGYSPLHF
size: .; J: TRBJ2-7; D: .; V: TRBV5-1; DNA: TGCGCCAGCAACCATGTGGGGACGAACGAGCAGTACTTC; CDR3: CASNHVGTNEQYF
size: .; J: TRBJ2-4; D: .; V: TRBV5-1; DNA: TGCGCCAGCAGCTTTGGTGGACTAGCCAAAAACATTCAGTACTTC; CDR3: CASSFGGLAKNIQYF
size: .; J: TRBJ2-3; D: .; V: TRBV11-3; DNA: TGTGCCAGCAGCACAGGATCCCTCACAGATACGCAGTATTTT; CDR3: CASSTGSLTDTQYF
size: .; J: TRBJ1-3; D: .; V: TRBV20-1; DNA: TGCAGTGCGCGACAGGCGTACACCATATATTTT; CDR3: CSARQAYTIYF
size: .; J: TRBJ1-6; D: .; V: TRBV12-3/TRBV12-4; DNA: TGTGCCAGCAGGGGGGATGGATGGTCACCCCTCCACTTT; CDR3: CASRGDGWSPLHF
size: .; J: TRBJ2-3; D: .; V: TRBV28; DNA: TGTGCCAGCACCCTAGATACAGATACGCAGTATTTT; CDR3: CASTLDTDTQYF